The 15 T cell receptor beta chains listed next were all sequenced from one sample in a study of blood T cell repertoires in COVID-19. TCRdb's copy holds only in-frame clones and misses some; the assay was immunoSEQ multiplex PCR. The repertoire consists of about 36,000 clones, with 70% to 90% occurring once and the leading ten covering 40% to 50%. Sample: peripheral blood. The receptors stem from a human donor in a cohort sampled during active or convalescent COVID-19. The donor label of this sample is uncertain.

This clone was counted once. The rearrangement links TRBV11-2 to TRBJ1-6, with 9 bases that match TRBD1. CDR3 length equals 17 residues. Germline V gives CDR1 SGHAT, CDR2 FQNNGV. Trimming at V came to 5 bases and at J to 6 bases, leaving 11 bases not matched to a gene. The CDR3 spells CASSPRGQGLFNSPLHF. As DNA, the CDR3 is TGTGCCAGCAGCCCCCGAGGACAGGGGTTGTTTAATTCACCCCTCCACTTT.

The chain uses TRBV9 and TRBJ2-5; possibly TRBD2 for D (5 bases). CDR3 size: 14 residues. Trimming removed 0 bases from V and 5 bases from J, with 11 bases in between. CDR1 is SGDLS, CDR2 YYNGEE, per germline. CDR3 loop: CASSVGSSYETQYF. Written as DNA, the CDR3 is TGTGCCAGCAGCGTAGGCTCTAGCTATGAGACCCAGTACTTC.

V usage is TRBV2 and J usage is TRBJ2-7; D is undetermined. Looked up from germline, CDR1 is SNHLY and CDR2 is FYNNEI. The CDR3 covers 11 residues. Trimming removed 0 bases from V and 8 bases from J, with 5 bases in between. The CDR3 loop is CASSEARKQYF. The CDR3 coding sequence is TGTGCCAGCAGTGAAGCCAGGAAGCAGTACTTC.

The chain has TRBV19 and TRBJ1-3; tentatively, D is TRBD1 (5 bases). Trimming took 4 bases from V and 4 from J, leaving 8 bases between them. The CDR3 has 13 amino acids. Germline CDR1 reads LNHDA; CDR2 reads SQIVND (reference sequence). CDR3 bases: TGTGCCAGTAGTAGCCAGGGAGGAAACACCATATATTTT. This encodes CASSSQGGNTIYF.

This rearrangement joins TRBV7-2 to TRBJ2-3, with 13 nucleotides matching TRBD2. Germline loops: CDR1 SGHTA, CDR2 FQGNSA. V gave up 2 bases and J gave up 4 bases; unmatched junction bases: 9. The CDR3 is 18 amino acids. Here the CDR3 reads CASSLPGWTSGSPDTQYF. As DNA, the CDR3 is TGTGCCAGCAGCTTACCCGGTTGGACTAGCGGGAGTCCAGATACGCAGTATTTT.

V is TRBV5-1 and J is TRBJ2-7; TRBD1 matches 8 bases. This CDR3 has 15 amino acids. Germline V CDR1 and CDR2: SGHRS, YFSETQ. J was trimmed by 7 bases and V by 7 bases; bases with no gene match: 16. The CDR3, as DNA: TGCGCCAGCGGTACAGGGGGGACAGGCCTCTTGGAGCAGTACTTC. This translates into CASGTGGTGLLEQYF. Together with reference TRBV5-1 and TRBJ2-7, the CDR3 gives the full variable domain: KAGVTQTPRYLIKTRGQQVTLSCSPISGHRSVSWYQQTPGQGLQFLFEYFSETQRNKGNFPGRFSGRQFSNSRSEMNVSTLELGDSALYLCASGTGGTGLLEQYFGPGTRLTVT.

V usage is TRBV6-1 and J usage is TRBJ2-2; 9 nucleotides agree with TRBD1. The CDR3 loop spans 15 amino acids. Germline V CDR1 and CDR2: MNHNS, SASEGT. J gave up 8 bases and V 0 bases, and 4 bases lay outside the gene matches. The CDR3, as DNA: TGTGCCAGCAGTGAAGCCGGGACAGGGAAAGGGGAGCTGTTTTTT. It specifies CASSEAGTGKGELFF.

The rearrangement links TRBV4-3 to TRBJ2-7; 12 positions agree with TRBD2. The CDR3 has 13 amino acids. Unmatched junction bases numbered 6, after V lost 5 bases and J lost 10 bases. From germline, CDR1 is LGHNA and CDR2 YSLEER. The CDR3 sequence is CASSSGTSGPQYF. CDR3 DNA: TGCGCCAGCAGCTCCGGGACTAGCGGGCCACAGTACTTC.

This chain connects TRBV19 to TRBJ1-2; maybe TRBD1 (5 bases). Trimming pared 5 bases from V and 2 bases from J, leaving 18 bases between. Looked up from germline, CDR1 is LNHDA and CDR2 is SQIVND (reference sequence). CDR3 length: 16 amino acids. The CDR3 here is CASSPRRDKGNYGYTF. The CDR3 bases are TGTGCCAGTAGTCCCCGGAGAGATAAGGGGAACTATGGCTACACCTTC.

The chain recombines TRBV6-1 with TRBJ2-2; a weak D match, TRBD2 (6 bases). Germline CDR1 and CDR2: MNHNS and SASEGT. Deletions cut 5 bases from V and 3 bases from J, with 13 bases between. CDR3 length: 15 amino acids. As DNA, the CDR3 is TGTGCCAGCAGTTCGGGTAGCGGATACACCGGGGAGCTGTTTTTT. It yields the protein CASSSGSGYTGELFF.

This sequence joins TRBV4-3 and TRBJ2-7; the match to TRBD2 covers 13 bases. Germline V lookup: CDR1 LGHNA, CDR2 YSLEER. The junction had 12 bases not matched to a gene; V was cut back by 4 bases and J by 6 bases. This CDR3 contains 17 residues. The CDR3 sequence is CASSRRLAGGQYAEQYF. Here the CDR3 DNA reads TGCGCCAGCAGCCGCAGACTAGCGGGAGGCCAATACGCCGAGCAGTACTTC.

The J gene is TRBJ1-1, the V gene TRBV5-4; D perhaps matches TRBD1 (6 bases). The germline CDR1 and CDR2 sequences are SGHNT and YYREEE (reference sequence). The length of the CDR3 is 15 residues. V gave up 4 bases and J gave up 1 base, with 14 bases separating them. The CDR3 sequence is CASSPPAGANTEAFF. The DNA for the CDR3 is TGTGCCAGCAGCCCACCCGCAGGGGCGAACACTGAAGCTTTCTTT.

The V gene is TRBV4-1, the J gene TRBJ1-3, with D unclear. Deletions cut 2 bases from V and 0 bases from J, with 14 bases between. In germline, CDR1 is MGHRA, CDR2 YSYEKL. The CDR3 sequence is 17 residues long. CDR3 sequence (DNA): TGCGCCAGCAGCCAAACCCCTCGGGTATACTCTGGAAACACCATATATTTT. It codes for CASSQTPRVYSGNTIYF.

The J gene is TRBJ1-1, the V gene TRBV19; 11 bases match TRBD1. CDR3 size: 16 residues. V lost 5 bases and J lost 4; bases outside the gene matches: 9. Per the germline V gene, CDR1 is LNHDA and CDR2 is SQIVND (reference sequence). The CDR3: CASSSPGQGVFTEAFF. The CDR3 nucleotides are TGTGCCAGTAGTTCGCCGGGACAGGGGGTTTTCACTGAAGCTTTCTTT.

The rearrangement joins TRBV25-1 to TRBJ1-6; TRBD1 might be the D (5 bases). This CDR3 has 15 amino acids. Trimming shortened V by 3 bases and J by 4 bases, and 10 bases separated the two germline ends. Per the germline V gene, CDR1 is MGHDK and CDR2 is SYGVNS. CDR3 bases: TGTGCCAGCAGTGATGGGGGGAAGTATAATTCACCCCTCCACTTT. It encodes CASSDGGKYNSPLHF. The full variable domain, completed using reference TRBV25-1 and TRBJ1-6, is EADIYQTPRYLVIGTGKKITLECSQTMGHDKMYWYQQDPGMELHLIHYSYGVNSTEKGDLSSESTVSRIRTEHFPLTLESARPSHTSQYLCASSDGGKYNSPLHFGNGTRLTVT.